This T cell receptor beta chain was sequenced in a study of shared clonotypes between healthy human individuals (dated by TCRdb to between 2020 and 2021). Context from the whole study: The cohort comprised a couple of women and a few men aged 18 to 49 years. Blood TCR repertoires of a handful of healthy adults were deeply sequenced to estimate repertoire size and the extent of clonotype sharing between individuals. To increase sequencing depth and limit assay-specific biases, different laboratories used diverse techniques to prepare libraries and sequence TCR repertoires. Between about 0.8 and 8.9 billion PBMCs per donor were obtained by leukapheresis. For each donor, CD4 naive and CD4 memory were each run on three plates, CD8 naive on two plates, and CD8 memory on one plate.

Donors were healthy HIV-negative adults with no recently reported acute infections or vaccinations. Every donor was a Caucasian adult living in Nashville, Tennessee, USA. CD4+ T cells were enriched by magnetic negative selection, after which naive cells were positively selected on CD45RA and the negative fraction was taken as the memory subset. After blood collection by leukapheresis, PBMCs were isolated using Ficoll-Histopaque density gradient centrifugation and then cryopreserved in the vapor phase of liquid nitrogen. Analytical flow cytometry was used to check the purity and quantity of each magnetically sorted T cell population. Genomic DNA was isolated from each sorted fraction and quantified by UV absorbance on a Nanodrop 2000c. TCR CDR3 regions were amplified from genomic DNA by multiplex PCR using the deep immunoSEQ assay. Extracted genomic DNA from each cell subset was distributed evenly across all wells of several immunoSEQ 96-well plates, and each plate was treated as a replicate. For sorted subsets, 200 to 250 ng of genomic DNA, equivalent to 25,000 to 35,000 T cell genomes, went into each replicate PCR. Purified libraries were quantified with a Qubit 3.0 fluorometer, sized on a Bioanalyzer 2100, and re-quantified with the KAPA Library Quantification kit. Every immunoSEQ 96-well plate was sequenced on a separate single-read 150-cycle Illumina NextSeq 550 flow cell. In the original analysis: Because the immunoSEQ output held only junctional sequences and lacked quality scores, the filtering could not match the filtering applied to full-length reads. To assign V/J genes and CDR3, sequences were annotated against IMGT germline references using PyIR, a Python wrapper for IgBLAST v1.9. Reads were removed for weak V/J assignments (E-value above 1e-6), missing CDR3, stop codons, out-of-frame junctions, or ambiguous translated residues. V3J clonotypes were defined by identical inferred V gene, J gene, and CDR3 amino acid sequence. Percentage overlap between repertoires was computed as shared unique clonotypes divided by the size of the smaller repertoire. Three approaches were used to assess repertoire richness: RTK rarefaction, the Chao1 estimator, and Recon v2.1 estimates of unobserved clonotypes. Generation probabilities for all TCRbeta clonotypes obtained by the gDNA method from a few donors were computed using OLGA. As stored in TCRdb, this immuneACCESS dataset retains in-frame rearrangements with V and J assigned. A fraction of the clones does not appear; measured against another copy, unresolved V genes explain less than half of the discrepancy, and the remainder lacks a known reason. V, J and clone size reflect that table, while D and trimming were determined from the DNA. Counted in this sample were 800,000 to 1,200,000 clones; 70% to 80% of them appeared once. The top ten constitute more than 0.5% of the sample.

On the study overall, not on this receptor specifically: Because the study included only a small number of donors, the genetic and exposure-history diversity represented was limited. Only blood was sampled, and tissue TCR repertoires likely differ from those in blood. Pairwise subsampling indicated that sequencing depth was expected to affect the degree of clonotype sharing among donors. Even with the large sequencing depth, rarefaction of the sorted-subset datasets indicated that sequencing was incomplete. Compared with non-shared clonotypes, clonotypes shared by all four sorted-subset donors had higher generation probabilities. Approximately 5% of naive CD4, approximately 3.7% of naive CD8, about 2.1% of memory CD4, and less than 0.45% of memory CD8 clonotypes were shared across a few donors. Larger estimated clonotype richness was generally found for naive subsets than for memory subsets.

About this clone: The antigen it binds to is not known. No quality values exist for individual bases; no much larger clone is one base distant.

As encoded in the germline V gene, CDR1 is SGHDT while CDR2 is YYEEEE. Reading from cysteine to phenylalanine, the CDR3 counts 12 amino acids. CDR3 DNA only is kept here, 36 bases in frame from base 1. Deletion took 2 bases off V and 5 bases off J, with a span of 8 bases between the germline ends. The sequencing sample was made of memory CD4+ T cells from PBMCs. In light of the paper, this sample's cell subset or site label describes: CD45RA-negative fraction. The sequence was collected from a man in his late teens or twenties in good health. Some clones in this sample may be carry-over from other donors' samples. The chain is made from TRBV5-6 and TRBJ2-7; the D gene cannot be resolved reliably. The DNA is TGTGCCAGCAGCTTTAACCGGGACGAGCAGTACTTC. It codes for CASSFNRDEQYF.